The rows below give T cell receptor beta chains drawn from one sample of a study of T cell responses to AZD1222 COVID-19 vaccine. Method: immunoSEQ multiplex PCR; TCRdb's copy keeps in-frame clones and lacks some. Of some 96,000 clones in the sample, roughly 88% are singletons; the top ten hold about 2.8%. The sample consisted of peripheral blood, taken on day 0 of AZD1222 vaccination. The receptors shown here come from an adult in good health. The CDR3 runs from the conserved cysteine through the conserved F or W. A D gene is named only where the DNA matches it firmly. Clone sizes are given selectively: once, few, many, or a class where the clone is expanded.

v_call	j_call	clone_size	d_call	cdr3_aa	cdr3_nt
TRBV3-1/TRBV3-2	TRBJ1-3	NA	TRBD1	CASRTGNGNTIYF	TGTGCCAGCCGGACAGGGAATGGAAACACCATATATTTT
TRBV4-3	TRBJ2-5	once	NA	CASSPGLEETQYF	TGCGCCAGCAGCCCGGGACTTGAAGAGACCCAGTACTTC
TRBV6-4	TRBJ2-2	NA	NA	CASKGPNTGELFF	TGTGCCAGCAAGGGTCCGAACACCGGGGAGCTGTTTTTT
TRBV2	TRBJ1-1	NA	NA	CASTKVSTNTEAFF	TGTGCCAGCACAAAAGTTTCAACGAACACTGAAGCTTTCTTT
TRBV29-1	TRBJ2-2	NA	TRBD1	CSVEGQGAGTGELFF	TGCAGCGTTGAAGGACAGGGGGCCGGAACCGGGGAGCTGTTTTTT
TRBV6-5	TRBJ1-5	NA	TRBD1	CATGQDSNQPQHF	TGTGCCACCGGACAGGATAGCAATCAGCCCCAGCATTTT
TRBV11-3	TRBJ2-1	NA	NA	CASSRDPSHNEQFF	TGTGCCAGCAGCCGGGACCCGTCTCACAATGAGCAGTTCTTC
TRBV7-2	TRBJ2-5	NA	NA	CASSSLETQYF	TGTGCCAGCTCTTCCCTCGAGACCCAGTACTTC
TRBV7-9	TRBJ1-1	NA	TRBD1	CAGDRENTEAFF	TGTGCCGGGGACAGGGAGAACACTGAAGCTTTCTTT
TRBV7-2	TRBJ1-2	NA	NA	CASSLDSANTYGYTF	TGTGCCAGCAGCCTAGACAGCGCGAACACTTATGGCTACACCTTC
TRBV25-1	TRBJ2-2	NA	NA	CASSERGTGELFF	TGTGCCAGCAGTGAACGGGGTACCGGGGAGCTGTTTTTT
TRBV27	TRBJ2-3	once	TRBD2	CASSSGTSMTDTQYF	TGTGCCAGCAGTTCTGGGACTAGCATGACAGATACGCAGTATTTT
TRBV4-1	TRBJ2-2	NA	NA	CASSQLLNTGELFF	TGCGCCAGCAGCCAATTATTGAACACCGGGGAGCTGTTTTTT
TRBV7-2	TRBJ1-2	medium-sized	NA	CASSLDTGHYGYTF	TGTGCCAGCAGCTTAGATACAGGGCACTATGGCTACACCTTC
TRBV21-1	TRBJ1-2	NA	NA	CASSKGVGGDPLANYGYTF	TGTGCCAGCAGCAAAGGAGTTGGAGGGGACCCTTTAGCTAACTATGGCTACACCTTC
TRBV5-1	TRBJ1-1	NA	NA	CASSLASELTEAFF	TGCGCCAGCAGCTTGGCCTCAGAACTCACTGAAGCTTTCTTT
TRBV29-1	TRBJ1-1	NA	NA	CSGLTVRTEAFF	TGCAGCGGATTGACAGTAAGAACTGAAGCTTTCTTT
TRBV5-4	TRBJ1-6	NA	TRBD1	CASSVGTGNSPLHF	TGTGCCAGCAGCGTCGGGACAGGGAACTCACCCCTCCACTTT
TRBV7-8	TRBJ2-7	few	NA	CASSLARRYEQYF	TGTGCCAGCAGCTTAGCGCGGCGGTACGAGCAGTACTTC
TRBV30	TRBJ1-1	NA	NA	CAWRFNREAFF	TGTGCCTGGAGGTTTAACAGGGAGGCTTTCTTT
TRBV18	TRBJ1-1	NA	TRBD1	CASSPRQGKTEAFF	TGTGCCAGCTCACCCCGACAGGGAAAGACTGAAGCTTTCTTT
TRBV28	TRBJ1-4	NA	NA	CASSPRTGTRGLLFF	TGTGCCAGCAGTCCCCGCACAGGGACGCGGGGTCTACTGTTTTTT
TRBV9	TRBJ1-2	NA	TRBD1	CASSVWDSNYGYTF	TGTGCCAGCAGCGTTTGGGACAGCAACTATGGCTACACCTTC
TRBV19	TRBJ1-2	few	NA	CASSIYDGTF	TGTGCCAGTAGTATATATGATGGCACCTTC
TRBV5-1	TRBJ2-7	NA	NA	CASKLGSSYEQYF	TGCGCCAGCAAATTGGGGTCGTCCTACGAGCAGTACTTC
TRBV28	TRBJ1-2	NA	TRBD1	CASSEQGDLYGYTF	TGTGCCAGCAGTGAACAGGGGGATCTCTATGGCTACACCTTC
TRBV7-2	TRBJ2-5	NA	NA	CASSLGIITGDETQYF	TGTGCCAGCAGCTTAGGGATTATAACCGGGGATGAGACCCAGTACTTC
TRBV5-1	TRBJ1-2	NA	TRBD1	CASSSRDRRGLANYGYTF	TGCGCCAGCAGCTCAAGGGACAGGAGAGGGTTGGCTAACTATGGCTACACCTTC
TRBV7-9	TRBJ1-4	NA	NA	CASSLGRTEVGRSGEKLFF	TGTGCCAGCAGCTTAGGTCGGACCGAAGTGGGTCGATCGGGTGAAAAACTGTTTTTT
TRBV19	TRBJ2-5	NA	TRBD1	CASSSADRSEETQYF	TGTGCCAGTAGCTCAGCGGACAGGTCCGAAGAGACCCAGTACTTC
TRBV18	TRBJ2-1	NA	NA	CASSPAYSRGSYNEQFF	TGTGCCAGCTCACCAGCCTACAGTCGGGGCTCCTACAATGAGCAGTTCTTC
TRBV20-1	TRBJ1-1	NA	NA	CSASVRNTEAFF	TGCAGTGCTAGTGTCAGGAACACTGAAGCTTTCTTT
TRBV19	TRBJ1-5	NA	NA	CASSLRNQPQHF	TGTGCCAGTAGCCTTCGCAATCAGCCCCAGCATTTT
TRBV2	TRBJ2-7	few	NA	CASIEHSYEQYF	TGTGCCAGCATAGAGCATTCCTACGAGCAGTACTTC
TRBV3-1/TRBV3-2	TRBJ1-2	NA	NA	CASSHSTGVFSNYGYTF	TGTGCCAGCAGCCATTCGACAGGAGTTTTTTCTAACTATGGCTACACCTTC